Each of the 5 T cell receptor beta chains below was sequenced from the same sample in a study of beta chain features in type 1 diabetes (dated by TCRdb to the late 2010s). Library preparation used the immunoSEQ multiplex PCR assay. All of the isolated RNA was reverse transcribed with the High Capacity cDNA Reverse Transcription Kit, so expressed TCRB transcripts were sequenced. Imported from immuneACCESS, the table was reduced by TCRdb to in-frame sequences with V and J called. These copies leave out some clones; in studies compared against another copy, an unresolved V gene accounts for under half, and the cause of the remainder is not known. For this sample there are about 110,000 clones; approximately 37% appear just once. In total, the top ten clones hold about 0.07% of the sample. Sequencing was performed on stem cell memory CD4+ T cells from blood. The sample's cell subset or site label, in plain terms: stem cell-like memory CD4+ T cells. Source of these receptors: a young woman in good health.

In its sample, this clone was seen a few times. This chain joins TRBV2 and TRBJ2-1, with TRBD2 matching over 10 bases. Per germline, CDR1 SNHLY and CDR2 FYNNEI. The CDR3 covers 16 residues. V shed 6 bases, J shed 10 bases, and the junction held 15 bases outside the gene matches. In DNA, the CDR3 is TGTGCCAGCAGGGCCTCGACTAGCGGGCTATTTGGAGAGCAGTTCTTC. It specifies CASRASTSGLFGEQFF.

The V and J genes are TRBV6-5 and TRBJ2-5, with D tentatively TRBD1 (6 bases). Trimming cost V 5 bases and J 3 bases, with 13 bases left between them. Germline V gives CDR1 MNHEY, CDR2 SVGAGI. CDR3 length equals 14 residues. CDR3: CASSPRNREETQYF. The CDR3 region has the DNA TGTGCCAGCAGTCCTAGAAACAGGGAAGAGACCCAGTACTTC.

The CDR3 loop is CASSSPRTESSYEQYF. The CDR3 DNA follows: TGTGCCAGCAGTTCGCCTCGGACAGAGAGCTCCTACGAGCAGTACTTC. The gene calls are TRBV28 and TRBJ2-7; a weak D match, TRBD1 (6 bases). In germline, CDR1 is MDHEN, CDR2 SYDVKM. The CDR3 loop spans 16 amino acids. Deletions cut 4 bases from V and 0 bases from J, with 16 bases between.

The genes are TRBV19 and TRBJ1-5, with TRBD1 matching over 7 bases. Trimming took 0 bases from V and 9 from J; bases not matched to a gene: 8. The CDR3 runs to 15 residues. In germline, CDR1 is LNHDA, CDR2 SQIVND (reference sequence). CDR3 residues: CASSIEVNRGRPQHF. In DNA form, the CDR3 reads TGTGCCAGTAGTATAGAAGTGAACAGGGGAAGGCCCCAGCATTTT.

This clone was counted only a few times. CDR3 sequence: CASSLAQAQREAFF. Here the CDR3 DNA reads TGCGCCAGCAGCTTGGCACAGGCTCAAAGAGAAGCTTTCTTT. The rearrangement links TRBV5-1 to TRBJ1-1; D might be TRBD1 (5 bases). This CDR3 contains 14 residues. Trimming cost V 0 bases and J 8 bases, with 14 bases left between them. CDR1 is SGHRS, CDR2 YFSETQ, per germline.